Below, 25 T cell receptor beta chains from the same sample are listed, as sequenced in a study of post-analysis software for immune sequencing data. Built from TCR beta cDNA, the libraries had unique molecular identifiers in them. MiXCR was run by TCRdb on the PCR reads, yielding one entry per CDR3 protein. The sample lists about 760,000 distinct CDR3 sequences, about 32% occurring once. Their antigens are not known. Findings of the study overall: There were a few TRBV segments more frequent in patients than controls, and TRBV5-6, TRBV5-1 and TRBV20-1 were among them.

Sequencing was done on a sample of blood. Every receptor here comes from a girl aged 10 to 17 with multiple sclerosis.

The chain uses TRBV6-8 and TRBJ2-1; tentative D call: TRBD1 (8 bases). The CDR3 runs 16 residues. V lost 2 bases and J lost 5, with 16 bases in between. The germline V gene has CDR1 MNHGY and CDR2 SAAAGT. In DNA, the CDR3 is TGTGCCAGCAGTTACGTAGGGAGGGACAGGAACAATGAGCAGTTCTTC. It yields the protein CASSYVGRDRNNEQFF.

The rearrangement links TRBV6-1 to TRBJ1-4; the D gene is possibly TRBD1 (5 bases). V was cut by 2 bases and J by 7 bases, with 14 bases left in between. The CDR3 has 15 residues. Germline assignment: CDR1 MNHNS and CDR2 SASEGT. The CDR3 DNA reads TGTGCCAGCAGTGAACGACAGATACGGGGTGAAAAACTGTTTTTT. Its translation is CASSERQIRGEKLFF.

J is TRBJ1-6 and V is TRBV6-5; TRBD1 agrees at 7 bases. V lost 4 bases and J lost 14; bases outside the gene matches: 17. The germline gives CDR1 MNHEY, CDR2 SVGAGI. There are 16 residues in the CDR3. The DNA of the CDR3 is TGTGCCAGCAGTTTCAATCCGGGACAGCCCAGTCGGACCCTCCACTTT. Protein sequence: CASSFNPGQPSRTLHF.

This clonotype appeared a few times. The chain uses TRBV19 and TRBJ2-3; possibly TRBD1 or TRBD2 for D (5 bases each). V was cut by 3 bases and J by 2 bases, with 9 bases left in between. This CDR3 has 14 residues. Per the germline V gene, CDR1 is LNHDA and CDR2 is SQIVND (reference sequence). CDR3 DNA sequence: TGTGCCAGTAGTATGGGACGGTACACAGATACGCAGTATTTT. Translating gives CASSMGRYTDTQYF.

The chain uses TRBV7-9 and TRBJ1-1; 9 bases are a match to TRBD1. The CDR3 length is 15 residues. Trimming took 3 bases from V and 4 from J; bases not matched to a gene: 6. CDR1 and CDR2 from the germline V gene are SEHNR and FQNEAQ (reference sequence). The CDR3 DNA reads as TGTGCCAGCAGCTTTCCGGGACAGGGAGGCACTGAAGCTTTCTTT. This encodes CASSFPGQGGTEAFF.

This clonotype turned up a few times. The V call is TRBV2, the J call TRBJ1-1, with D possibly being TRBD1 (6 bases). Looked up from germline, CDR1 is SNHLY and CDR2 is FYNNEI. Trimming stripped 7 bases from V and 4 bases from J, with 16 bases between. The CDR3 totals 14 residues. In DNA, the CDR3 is TGTGCCAGCACCCCGCGGGGGGGGCTCACTGAAGCTTTCTTT. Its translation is CASTPRGGLTEAFF.

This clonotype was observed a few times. CDR3 bases: TGTGCCATCAGTGTGGAGGTAGCCTACGAGCAGTACTTC. Translated, it gives CAISVEVAYEQYF. This chain joins TRBV10-3 and TRBJ2-7; D perhaps matches TRBD2 (5 bases). Germline CDR1 is ENHRY and CDR2 is SYGVKD. The CDR3 has 13 residues. V was trimmed by 4 bases and J by 2 bases, leaving 9 bases between them.

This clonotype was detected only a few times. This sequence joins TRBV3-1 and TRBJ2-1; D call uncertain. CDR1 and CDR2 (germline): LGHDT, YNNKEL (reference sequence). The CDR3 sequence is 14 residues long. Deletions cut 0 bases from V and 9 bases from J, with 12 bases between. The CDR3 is CASSQDLKSGEQFF. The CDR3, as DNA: TGTGCCAGCAGCCAAGATTTGAAGTCAGGTGAGCAGTTCTTC.

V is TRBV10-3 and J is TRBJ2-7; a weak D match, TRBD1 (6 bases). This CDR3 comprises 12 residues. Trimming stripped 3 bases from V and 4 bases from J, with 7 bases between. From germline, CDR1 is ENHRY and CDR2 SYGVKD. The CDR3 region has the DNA TGTGCCATCAGTGAAGGGGGTTACGAGCAGTACTTC. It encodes CAISEGGYEQYF.

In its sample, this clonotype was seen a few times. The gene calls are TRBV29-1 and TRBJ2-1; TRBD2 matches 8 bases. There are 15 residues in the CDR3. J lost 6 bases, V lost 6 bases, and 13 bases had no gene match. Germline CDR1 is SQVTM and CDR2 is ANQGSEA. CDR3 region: CSVLPRTGTSNEQFF. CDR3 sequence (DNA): TGCAGCGTGTTGCCCCGTACCGGGACTAGCAATGAGCAGTTCTTC.

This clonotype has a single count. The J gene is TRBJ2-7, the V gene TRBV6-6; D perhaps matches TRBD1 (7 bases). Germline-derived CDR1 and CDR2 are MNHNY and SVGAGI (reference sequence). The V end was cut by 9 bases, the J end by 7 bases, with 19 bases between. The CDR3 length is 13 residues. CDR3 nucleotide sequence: TGTGCCAGTCGGAACACAGGGGCGGGAGAGCAGTACTTC. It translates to CASRNTGAGEQYF.

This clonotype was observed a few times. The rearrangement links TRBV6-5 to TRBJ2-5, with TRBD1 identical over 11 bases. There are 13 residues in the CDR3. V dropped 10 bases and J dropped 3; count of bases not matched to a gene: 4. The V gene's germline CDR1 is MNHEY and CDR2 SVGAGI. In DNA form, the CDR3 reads TGTGCCACCAAGGGACAGGGGGAAGAGACCCAGTACTTC. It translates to CATKGQGEETQYF.

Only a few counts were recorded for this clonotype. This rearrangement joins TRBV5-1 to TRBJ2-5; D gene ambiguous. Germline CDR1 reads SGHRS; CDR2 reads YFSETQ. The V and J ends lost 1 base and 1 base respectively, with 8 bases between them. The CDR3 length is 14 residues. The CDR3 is CASSLSPGQETQYF. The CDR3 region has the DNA TGCGCCAGCAGCTTGAGTCCAGGCCAAGAGACCCAGTACTTC.

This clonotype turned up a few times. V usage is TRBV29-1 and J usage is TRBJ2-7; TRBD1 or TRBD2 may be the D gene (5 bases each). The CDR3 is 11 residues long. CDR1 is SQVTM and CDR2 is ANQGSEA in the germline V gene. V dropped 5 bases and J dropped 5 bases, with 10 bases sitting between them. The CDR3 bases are TGCAGCGTTTGGTCGGGGCACGAGCAGTACTTC. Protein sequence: CSVWSGHEQYF.

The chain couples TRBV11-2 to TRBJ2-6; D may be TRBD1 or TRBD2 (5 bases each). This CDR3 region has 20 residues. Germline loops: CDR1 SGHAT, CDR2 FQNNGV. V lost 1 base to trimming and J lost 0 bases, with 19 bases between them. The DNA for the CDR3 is TGTGCCAGCAGCTTAGCCGCGCCGGGACGTTTAAGCTCTGGGGCCAACGTCCTGACTTTC. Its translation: CASSLAAPGRLSSGANVLTF.

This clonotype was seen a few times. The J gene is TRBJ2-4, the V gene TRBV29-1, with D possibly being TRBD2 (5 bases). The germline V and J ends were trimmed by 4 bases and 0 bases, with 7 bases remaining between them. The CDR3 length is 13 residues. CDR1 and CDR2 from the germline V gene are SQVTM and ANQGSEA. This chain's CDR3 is CSVVGRAKNIQYF. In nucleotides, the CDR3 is TGCAGCGTTGTGGGGAGAGCCAAAAACATTCAGTACTTC.

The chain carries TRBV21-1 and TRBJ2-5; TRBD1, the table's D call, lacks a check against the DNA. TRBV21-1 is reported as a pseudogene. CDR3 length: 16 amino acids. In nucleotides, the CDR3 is TGTGCCAGCAGCCCCCTGTACTGGAGAGACCAAGAGACCCAGTACTTC. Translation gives CASSPLYWRDQETQYF.

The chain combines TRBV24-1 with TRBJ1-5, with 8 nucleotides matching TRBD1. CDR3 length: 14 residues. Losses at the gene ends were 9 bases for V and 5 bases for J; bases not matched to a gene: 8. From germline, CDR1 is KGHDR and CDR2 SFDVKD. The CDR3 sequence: CATSGGVSDQPQHF. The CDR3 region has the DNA TGTGCCACCTCAGGGGGCGTCTCTGATCAGCCCCAGCATTTT.

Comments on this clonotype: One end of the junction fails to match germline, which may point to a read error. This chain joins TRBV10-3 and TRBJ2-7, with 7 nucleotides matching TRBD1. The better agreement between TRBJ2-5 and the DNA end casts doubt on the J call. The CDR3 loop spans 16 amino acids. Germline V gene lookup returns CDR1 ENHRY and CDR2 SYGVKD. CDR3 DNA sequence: TGTGCCACCAGTGTTTCGGCAAAAACAGGGGCGGAGACCCAGTACTTC. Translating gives CATSVSAKTGAETQYF.

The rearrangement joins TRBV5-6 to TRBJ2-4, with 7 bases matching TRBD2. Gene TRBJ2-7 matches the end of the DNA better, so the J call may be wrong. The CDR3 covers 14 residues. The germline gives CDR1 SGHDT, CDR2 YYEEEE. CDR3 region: CASSFWGRANEQYF. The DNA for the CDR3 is TGTGCCAGCAGCTTTTGGGGGAGGGCCAACGAGCAGTACTTC.

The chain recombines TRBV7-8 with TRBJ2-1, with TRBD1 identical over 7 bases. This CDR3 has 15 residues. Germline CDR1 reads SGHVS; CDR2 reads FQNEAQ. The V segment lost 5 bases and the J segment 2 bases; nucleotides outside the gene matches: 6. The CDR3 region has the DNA TGTGCCAGCAGCGCCACAGGGGATGCCTACAATGAGCAGTTCTTC. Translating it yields CASSATGDAYNEQFF.

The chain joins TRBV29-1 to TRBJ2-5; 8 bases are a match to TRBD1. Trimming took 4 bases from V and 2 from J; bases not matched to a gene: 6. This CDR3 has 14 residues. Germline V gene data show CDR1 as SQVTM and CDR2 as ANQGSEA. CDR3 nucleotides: TGCAGCGTTGTCACAGGGGGAAAACAAGAGACCCAGTACTTC. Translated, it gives CSVVTGGKQETQYF.

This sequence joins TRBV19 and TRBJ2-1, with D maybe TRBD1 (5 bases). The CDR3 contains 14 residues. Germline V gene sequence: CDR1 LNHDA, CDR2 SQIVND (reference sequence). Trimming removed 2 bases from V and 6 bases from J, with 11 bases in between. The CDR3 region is CASSISAGPNEQFF. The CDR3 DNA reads TGTGCCAGTAGTATATCTGCAGGGCCCAATGAGCAGTTCTTC.

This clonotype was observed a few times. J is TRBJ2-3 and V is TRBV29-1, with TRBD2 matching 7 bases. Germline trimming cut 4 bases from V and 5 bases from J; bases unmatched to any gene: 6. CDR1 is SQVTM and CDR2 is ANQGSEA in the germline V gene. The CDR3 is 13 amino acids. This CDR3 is CSVVAGGEDTQYF. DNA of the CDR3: TGCAGCGTTGTAGCGGGCGGGGAAGATACGCAGTATTTT.

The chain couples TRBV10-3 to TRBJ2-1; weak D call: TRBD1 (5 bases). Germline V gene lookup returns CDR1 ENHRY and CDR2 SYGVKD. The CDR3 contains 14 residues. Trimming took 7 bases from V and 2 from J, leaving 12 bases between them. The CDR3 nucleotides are TGTGCCATCACCCCAGGGAATGCCTACAATGAGCAGTTCTTC. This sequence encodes CAITPGNAYNEQFF.